This T cell receptor (beta chain) was sequenced in a study of T cells in Graves' hyperthyroidism and ophthalmopathy. Findings of the study overall: Most expanded thyroid clonotypes above 0.001 also appeared in blood.

This clonotype was seen ten or more times. Its target is not known. Amplified TCR beta CDR3 regions derived from RNA transcripts. HTBI primers drove first-round RT-PCR of the TCR CDR3. TCRdb re-called the multiplex PCR reads with MiXCR, one entry per CDR3 protein. This sample has about 49,000 distinct CDR3 sequences, with 45% to 65% found just once. Clinical symptoms, serum thyroxine, TRAb, thyroid ultrasound and orbital computed tomography established diagnosis. The CDR3 contains 15 residues. CDR1 is MDHEN and CDR2 is SYDVKM in the germline V gene. V lost 2 bases, J lost 5 bases, and 16 bases lay in between.

This sequence originates from a man aged 18 to 29 with Graves' hyperthyroidism. This rearrangement joins TRBV28 to TRBJ2-7, with TRBD2 as a possible D gene (6 bases). Sequenced sample: peripheral blood or thyroid tissue (not recorded which). This chain's CDR3 is CASSLDGGFGDEQYF. The DNA for the CDR3 is TGTGCCAGCAGTTTAGACGGGGGTTTCGGGGACGAGCAGTACTTC.